This T cell receptor (beta chain) comes out of a study of blood T cell repertoires in COVID-19. Study context: Whether acute or convalescent, the COVID-19 samples came from the United States, Italy and Spain.

Per the study methods: The assay estimated nucleated cells by amplifying reference gene primers. Repertoires were generated with immunoSEQ multiplex PCR, while TCRdb's copy carries only in-frame clones and drops some. V, J and clone size derive from that table, while D and trimming were established from the DNA sequence. The sample has about 300,000 clones, 83% seen once. Germline V CDR1 and CDR2: LNHDA, SQIVND (reference sequence). This CDR3 contains 17 residues. J lost 0 bases, V lost 4 bases, and 9 bases had no gene match. This chain links TRBV19 with TRBJ1-5; 7 bases align to TRBD1. This TCR derives from a woman aged 50 to 60 who had recovered from COVID-19. The material sequenced was peripheral blood. The CDR3, as DNA: TGTGCCAGTAGTACATATGGACAGGTCTATAGCAATCAGCCCCAGCATTTT. Protein: CASSTYGQVYSNQPQHF.